This T cell receptor beta chain was retrieved from a study of OX40 agonist ivuxolimab in advanced cancers. The table came from immunoSEQ multiplex PCR; TCRdb's copy has only in-frame clones and leaves some out. The sample has tens of thousands of clones, 80% to 90% seen once. This CDR3 spans 18 amino acids. The sequencing here drew on CD4+ or CD8+ T cells sorted from blood, taken in a trial of the OX40 agonist ivuxolimab. This chain uses TRBV21-1 with TRBJ2-3. TRBV21-1 is shown as a pseudogene. The TCR was taken from an adult with an advanced solid tumor such as melanoma, head and neck, liver or kidney cancer. In nucleotides, the CDR3 is TGTGCCAGCACCCTTCACATGTGGGGTGGAGACCGCACAGATACGCAGTATTTT. It codes for CASTLHMWGGDRTDTQYF.